This record concerns one TCR beta chain sequence. Terminally differentiated effector memory CD45RA+ cells were left out of the naive CD8 fraction, which was CD45RO-negative and positively selected for CCR7. The data derive from a study of shared clonotypes between healthy human individuals. The test was conducted at deep level. Sorted-subset replicate PCRs used 200 ng DNA, approximately 27,000 T cell genomes. Here immunoSEQ multiplex PCR was the method, and the copy in TCRdb shows in-frame clones only, minus some. The sample holds about 2,100,000 clones, roughly 91% seen once. Germline lookup yields CDR1 SGHTA and CDR2 FQGTGA. V shed 5 bases and J shed 1 base, with 19 bases lying between them. CDR3 size: 17 residues.

The receptor comes from a man aged 18 to 29 in good health. Some clones in this sample may be carry-over from other donors' samples. This chain uses TRBV7-3 with TRBJ2-3; D perhaps matches TRBD1 (6 bases). Material for sequencing was naive CD8+ T cells from PBMCs. The CDR3 nucleotides are TGTGCCAGCAGCCCCCGACAGGAAAGGAACGGCACAGATACGCAGTATTTT. It yields the protein CASSPRQERNGTDTQYF.